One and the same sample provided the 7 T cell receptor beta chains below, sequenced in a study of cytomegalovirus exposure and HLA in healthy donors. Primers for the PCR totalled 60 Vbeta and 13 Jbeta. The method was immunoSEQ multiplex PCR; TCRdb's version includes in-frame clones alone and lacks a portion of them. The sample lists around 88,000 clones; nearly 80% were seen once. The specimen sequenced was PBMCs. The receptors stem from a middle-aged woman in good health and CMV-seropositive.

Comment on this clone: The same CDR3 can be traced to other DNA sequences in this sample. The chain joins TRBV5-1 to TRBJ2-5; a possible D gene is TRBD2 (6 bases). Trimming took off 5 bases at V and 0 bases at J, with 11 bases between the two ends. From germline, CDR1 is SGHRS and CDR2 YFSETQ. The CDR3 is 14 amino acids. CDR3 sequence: CASSLSGDQETQYF. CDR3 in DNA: TGCGCCAGCAGTCTTAGCGGTGACCAAGAGACCCAGTACTTC.

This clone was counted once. CDR3 sequence (DNA): TGTGCCAGCAGCGTAGACCCACTAGCGGGAGGTGAGCAGTACTTC. This codes for CASSVDPLAGGEQYF. This chain connects TRBV9 to TRBJ2-7; 12 bases line up with TRBD2. CDR3 length: 15 amino acids. Germline V gene data show CDR1 as SGDLS and CDR2 as YYNGEE. V lost 0 bases to trimming and J lost 7 bases; unmatched junction nucleotides: 5. The full variable domain, rest sourced from reference TRBV9 and TRBJ2-7, is DSGVTQTPKHLITATGQRVTLRCSPRSGDLSVYWYQQSLDQGLQFLIQYYNGEERAKGNILERFSAQQFPDLHSELNLSSLELGDSALYFCASSVDPLAGGEQYFGPGTRLTVT.

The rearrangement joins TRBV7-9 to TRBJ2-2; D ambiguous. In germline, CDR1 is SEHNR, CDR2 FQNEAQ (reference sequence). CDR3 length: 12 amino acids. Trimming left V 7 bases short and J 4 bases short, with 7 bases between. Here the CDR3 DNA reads TGTGCCAGCAACTCGATCACCGGGGAGCTGTTTTTT. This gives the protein CASNSITGELFF.

CDR3 DNA sequence: TGTGCCAGCAGCTTAGTCTGGGCCGAAAATAAAAAACTGTTTTTT. It codes for CASSLVWAENKKLFF. The V and J genes are TRBV7-9 and TRBJ1-4, with D unclear. Germline-derived CDR1 and CDR2 are SEHNR and FQNEAQ (reference sequence). This CDR3 has 15 residues. Trimming removed 1 base at V and 9 bases at J, with 15 bases between.

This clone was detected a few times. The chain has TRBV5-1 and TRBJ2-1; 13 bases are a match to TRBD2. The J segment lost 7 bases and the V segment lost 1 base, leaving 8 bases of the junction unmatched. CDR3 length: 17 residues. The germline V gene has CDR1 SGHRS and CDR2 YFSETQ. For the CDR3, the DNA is TGCGCCAGCAGCTTGATCCTGACTAGCGGGAGGTTAAATGAGCAGTTCTTC. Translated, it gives CASSLILTSGRLNEQFF.

The CDR3 protein is CASTGLGLGGYTF. CDR3 DNA: TGTGCCAGCACAGGGTTAGGCTTAGGCGGCTACACCTTC. The chain couples TRBV2 to TRBJ1-2, with D tentatively TRBD1 (5 bases). Trimming pared 7 bases from V and 8 bases from J, leaving 17 bases between. CDR3 size: 13 residues. CDR1 and CDR2 from the germline V gene are SNHLY and FYNNEI.

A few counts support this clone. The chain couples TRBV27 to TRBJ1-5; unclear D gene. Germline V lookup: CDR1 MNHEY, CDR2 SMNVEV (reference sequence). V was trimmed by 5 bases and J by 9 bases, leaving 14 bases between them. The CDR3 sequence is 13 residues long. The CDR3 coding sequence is TGTGCCAGCAGTCCCGACCGCGAGCGGCCCCAGCATTTT. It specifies CASSPDRERPQHF.